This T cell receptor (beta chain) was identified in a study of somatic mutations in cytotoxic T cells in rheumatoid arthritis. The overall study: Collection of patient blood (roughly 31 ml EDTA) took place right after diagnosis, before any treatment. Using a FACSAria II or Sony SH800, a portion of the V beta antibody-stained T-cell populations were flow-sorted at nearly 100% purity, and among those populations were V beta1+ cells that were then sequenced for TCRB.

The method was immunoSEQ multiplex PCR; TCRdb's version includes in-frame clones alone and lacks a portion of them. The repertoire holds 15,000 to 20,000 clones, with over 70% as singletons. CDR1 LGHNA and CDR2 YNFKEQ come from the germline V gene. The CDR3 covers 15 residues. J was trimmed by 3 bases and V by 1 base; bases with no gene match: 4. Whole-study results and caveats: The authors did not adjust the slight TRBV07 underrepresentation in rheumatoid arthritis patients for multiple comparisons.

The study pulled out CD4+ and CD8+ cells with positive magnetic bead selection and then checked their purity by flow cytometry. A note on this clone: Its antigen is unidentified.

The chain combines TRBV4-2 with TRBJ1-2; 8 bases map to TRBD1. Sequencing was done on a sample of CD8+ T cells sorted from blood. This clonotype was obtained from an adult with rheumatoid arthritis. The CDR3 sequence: CASSQGSDRDYGYTF. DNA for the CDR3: TGTGCCAGCAGCCAAGGCTCGGACAGGGACTATGGCTACACCTTC.